The 22 T cell receptor beta chains below all came from one sample that was sequenced in a study of response to subunit inactivated influenza vaccine. TCRdb passed the RT-PCR reads through MiXCR, listing each CDR3 protein once. The sample shows 500,000 or so distinct CDR3 sequences, 15% to 20% of them seen only once. Here the sequenced sample was CD4+ T cells sorted from PBMCs, taken approximately 25 months after vaccination. Source of these receptors: a man aged 50 to 69 who received an inactivated influenza vaccine.

This clonotype appeared once. The chain combines TRBV5-1 with TRBJ2-1, with 15 positions matching TRBD2. The CDR3 extends over 17 amino acids. The germline V gene has CDR1 SGHRS and CDR2 YFSETQ. Unmatched junction bases numbered 2, after V lost 0 bases and J lost 4 bases. DNA for the CDR3: TGCGCCAGCAGCTTGGGGACTAGCGGGGGGGGTTACAATGAGCAGTTCTTC. Amino acid sequence: CASSLGTSGGGYNEQFF. The whole variable domain, filled in from reference TRBV5-1 and TRBJ2-1, reads KAGVTQTPRYLIKTRGQQVTLSCSPISGHRSVSWYQQTPGQGLQFLFEYFSETQRNKGNFPGRFSGRQFSNSRSEMNVSTLELGDSALYLCASSLGTSGGGYNEQFFGPGTRLTVL.

This clonotype was counted a few times. The V and J genes are TRBV5-1 and TRBJ2-2; 8 bases match TRBD2. The CDR3 sequence is 15 residues long. The germline gives CDR1 SGHRS, CDR2 YFSETQ. J lost 1 base, V lost 3 bases, and 2 bases had no gene match. Here the CDR3 reads CASSSGLENTGELFF. CDR3 DNA sequence: TGCGCCAGCAGCTCGGGACTAGAGAACACCGGGGAGCTGTTTTTT.

This clonotype was detected ten times or more. The chain has TRBV10-3 and TRBJ2-1; TRBD2 aligns across 10 bases. There are 13 residues in the CDR3. Trimming removed 6 bases from V and 5 bases from J; junction bases left unmatched: 1. The V gene's germline CDR1 is ENHRY and CDR2 SYGVKD. The CDR3 DNA is TGTGCCATCAGGCTAGCGGGGGACAATGAGCAGTTCTTC. It yields the protein CAIRLAGDNEQFF.

V and J are TRBV28 and TRBJ1-5, with TRBD1 matching 8 bases. This CDR3 has 16 amino acids. Per germline, CDR1 MDHEN and CDR2 SYDVKM. The V segment lost 6 bases and the J segment 3 bases; nucleotides outside the gene matches: 10. In nucleotides, the CDR3 is TGTGCCAGCAGCACCGGACAGGGAACCTTCAATCAGCCCCAGCATTTT. Its protein product is CASSTGQGTFNQPQHF.

This clonotype was counted at least ten times. This chain uses TRBV6-1 with TRBJ1-2; unclear D gene. V was clipped by 5 bases and J by 2 bases, with 15 bases between them. The germline CDR1 and CDR2 sequences are MNHNS and SASEGT. The CDR3 is 15 amino acids. The CDR3 nucleotides read TGTGCCAGCAGTCCCCTTTGGCAGTTGAACTATGGCTACACCTTC. Translated, it gives CASSPLWQLNYGYTF.

V usage is TRBV25-1 and J usage is TRBJ2-4; TRBD1 matches 8 bases. Per germline, CDR1 MGHDK and CDR2 SYGVNS. The CDR3 is made up of 14 amino acids. The ends lost 2 bases at V and 3 bases at J; junction bases unmatched: 0. The CDR3 region is CASSETGGKNIQYF. In DNA, the CDR3 is TGTGCCAGCAGTGAAACAGGGGGCAAAAACATTCAGTACTTC.

This clonotype was counted a few times. The chain has TRBV6-5 and TRBJ1-3; possibly TRBD1 for D (5 bases). Per germline, CDR1 MNHEY and CDR2 SVGAGI. V lost 4 bases, J lost 2 bases, and 15 bases lay in between. This CDR3 is 16 amino acids long. The CDR3 nucleotides are TGTGCCAGCAGTTCGTCGAGAGGGACTACTGGAAACACCATATATTTT. Residues: CASSSSRGTTGNTIYF.

This clonotype was picked up a small number of times. The chain is built from TRBV3-1 and TRBJ2-1; possibly TRBD1 for D (6 bases). CDR3 length: 14 residues. Trimming stripped 0 bases from V and 7 bases from J, with 10 bases between. Germline V gene lookup returns CDR1 LGHDT and CDR2 YNNKEL (reference sequence). CDR3 region: CASSQDQRGNEQFF. CDR3 DNA: TGTGCCAGCAGCCAAGACCAAAGGGGGAATGAGCAGTTCTTC.

The chain is built from TRBV12-5 and TRBJ2-2; D is unclear. Trimming took off 0 bases at V and 7 bases at J, with 6 bases between the two ends. Per the germline V gene, CDR1 is LGHNT and CDR2 is FRNRAP. The CDR3 spans 13 residues. The DNA of the CDR3 is TGTGCTAGTGGTTTGGTACCGGGCGGGGAGCTGTTTTTT. Its translation is CASGLVPGGELFF.

This clonotype was recorded a few times. This chain links TRBV20-1 with TRBJ1-6; tentatively, D is TRBD1 (6 bases). The germline CDR1 and CDR2 sequences are DFQATT and SNEGSKA (reference sequence). The germline V and J ends were trimmed by 2 bases and 6 bases, with 14 bases remaining between them. The CDR3 runs 15 residues. In DNA form, the CDR3 reads TGCAGTGCTAGACCGACTGGACAGTTTAATTCACCCCTCCACTTT. Protein: CSARPTGQFNSPLHF.

This clonotype has just one count. The gene calls are TRBV20-1 and TRBJ2-3; 9 nucleotides align to TRBD2. V shed 4 bases, J shed 2 bases, and the junction held 10 bases outside the gene matches. Germline V lookup: CDR1 DFQATT, CDR2 SNEGSKA (reference sequence). This CDR3 spans 16 amino acids. DNA of the CDR3: TGCAGTGCTATTAGGCTAGCGGGACCCAACACAGATACGCAGTATTTT. Amino acids: CSAIRLAGPNTDTQYF.

At least ten counts were recorded for this clonotype. The V and J genes are TRBV15 and TRBJ2-3; D is unclear. The CDR3 runs to 15 residues. Germline CDR1 reads LNHNV; CDR2 reads YYDKDF (reference sequence). Trimming pared 0 bases from V and 4 bases from J, leaving 11 bases between. The CDR3 region is CATSRERIVADTQYF. The CDR3 nucleotides are TGTGCCACCAGCAGAGAACGAATAGTCGCAGATACGCAGTATTTT. The whole variable domain, filled in from reference TRBV15 and TRBJ2-3, reads DAMVIQNPRYQVTQFGKPVTLSCSQTLNHNVMYWYQQKSSQAPKLLFHYYDKDFNNEADTPDNFQSRRPNTSFCFLDIRSPGLGDTAMYLCATSRERIVADTQYFGPGTRLTVL.

This clonotype was seen at least ten times. Since no conserved phenylalanine or tryptophan closes the CDR3, a read error is the likely cause. It is unclear where the CDR3 begins or ends on the DNA, so no DNA is shown, and the CDR3 is as TCRdb lists it. The chain is built from TRBV5-1 and TRBJ2-5. The length of the CDR3 is 9 amino acids, counting both ends. CDR1 SGHRS and CDR2 YFSETQ come from the germline V gene. The CDR3 region is CASSLLWGK.

This clonotype was seen more than once but under ten times. V usage is TRBV5-6 and J usage is TRBJ2-1; 7 nucleotides agree with TRBD1. Germline trimming cut 2 bases from V and 3 bases from J; bases unmatched to any gene: 5. CDR1 and CDR2 (germline): SGHDT, YYEEEE. CDR3 length: 15 amino acids. CDR3 bases: TGTGCCAGCAGCTTAGAGGGGGCGTACTACAATGAGCAGTTCTTC. This codes for CASSLEGAYYNEQFF.

V and J are TRBV6-2 or TRBV6-3 and TRBJ1-1, with D possibly TRBD1 on 5 matching bases. The germline V and J ends were trimmed by 6 bases and 5 bases, with 19 bases remaining between them. Germline CDR1 reads MNHEY; CDR2 reads SVGEGT. The CDR3 runs 15 residues. CDR3 nucleotide sequence: TGTGCCAGCAGGCCTCTGACGGGGCGCTGGACTGAAGCTTTCTTT. This sequence encodes CASRPLTGRWTEAFF.

This clonotype has a handful of counts. The V call is TRBV5-5, the J call TRBJ1-6; D may be TRBD1 (6 bases). CDR3 length: 15 amino acids. The germline V gene encodes CDR1 SGHKS and CDR2 YYEKEE (reference sequence). With 4 bases removed from V and 3 bases from J, the gap between germline ends came to 11 bases. The CDR3 DNA follows: TGTGCCAGCAGCGTACAGGGATTCTATAATTCACCCCTCCACTTT. Protein sequence: CASSVQGFYNSPLHF.

This clonotype was picked up many times. J is TRBJ1-3 and V is TRBV10-2, with D maybe TRBD1 (6 bases). Germline V CDR1 and CDR2: WSHSY, SAAADI. The V and J ends lost 6 bases and 1 base respectively, with 10 bases between them. This CDR3 spans 14 amino acids. For the CDR3, the DNA is TGCGCCAGCAGACAAACAGGGTCTGGAAACACCATATATTTT. Translated: CASRQTGSGNTIYF.

This chain connects TRBV10-3 to TRBJ1-1; no definite D call. V was cut by 3 bases and J by 2 bases, with 7 bases left in between. The CDR3 covers 13 residues. Germline-derived CDR1 and CDR2 are ENHRY and SYGVKD. The CDR3: CAISDRHNTEAFF. The DNA for the CDR3 is TGTGCCATCAGTGACCGTCACAACACTGAAGCTTTCTTT.

This chain connects TRBV6-1 to TRBJ1-2; a weak D match, TRBD1 (5 bases). The CDR3 has 13 residues. From germline, CDR1 is MNHNS and CDR2 SASEGT. The germline V and J ends were trimmed by 8 bases and 3 bases, with 13 bases remaining between them. CDR3 loop: CASSRDGDYGYTF. In DNA, the CDR3 is TGTGCCAGCTCCCGGGACGGTGACTATGGCTACACCTTC.

The rearrangement links TRBV29-1 to TRBJ2-4, with a possible D match to TRBD1 (6 bases). Between the trimmed V and J ends, which lost 5 bases and 7 bases, there was a span of 12 bases. The length of the CDR3 is 12 residues. CDR1 is SQVTM, CDR2 ANQGSEA, per germline. DNA for the CDR3: TGCAGCGTTCGTACTACAGGGAACATTCAGTACTTC. Its protein is CSVRTTGNIQYF.

This clonotype was recorded a few times. This rearrangement joins TRBV24-1 to TRBJ2-5, with a possible D match to TRBD2 (5 bases). Germline CDR1 is KGHDR and CDR2 is SFDVKD. V was clipped by 8 bases and J by 4 bases, with 13 bases between them. This CDR3 has 13 residues. DNA for the CDR3: TGTGCCACCACCAGGACTTTTCGAGAGACCCAGTACTTC. It codes for CATTRTFRETQYF.

The sample holds a few counts of this clonotype. The V gene is TRBV27, the J gene TRBJ2-3; 15 bases fit TRBD2. Trimming took 5 bases from V and 0 from J; bases not matched to a gene: 6. Germline assignment: CDR1 MNHEY and CDR2 SMNVEV (reference sequence). The CDR3 sequence is 18 residues long. The CDR3 spells CASSPGLAGGPSTDTQYF. The CDR3 DNA reads TGTGCCAGCAGTCCAGGACTAGCGGGAGGGCCAAGCACAGATACGCAGTATTTT.